Listed here is a single TCR beta chain. The entry originates in a study of T cell responses to AZD1222 COVID-19 vaccine. Study in general: Second-dose intervals near 4 or 12 weeks were combined.

CDR1 MDHEN and CDR2 SYDVKM come from the germline V gene. This CDR3 region has 19 residues. Trimming stripped 3 bases from V and 3 bases from J, with 23 bases between. Only in-frame clones appear in the TCRdb table, and some are missing; sequencing was by immunoSEQ multiplex PCR. Of approximately 180,000 clones detected, 85% to 90% appear once; the ten largest clones hold 5% to 7%. V and J are TRBV28 and TRBJ2-2; a weak D match, TRBD1 (5 bases). The source material was peripheral blood, sampled on day 0 of AZD1222 vaccination. The sequence was collected from an adult in good health. Here the CDR3 DNA reads TGTGCCAGCAGTTTTGGGGTATATGGGGCAGTTCGGTACACCGGGGAGCTGTTTTTT. Protein sequence: CASSFGVYGAVRYTGELFF.